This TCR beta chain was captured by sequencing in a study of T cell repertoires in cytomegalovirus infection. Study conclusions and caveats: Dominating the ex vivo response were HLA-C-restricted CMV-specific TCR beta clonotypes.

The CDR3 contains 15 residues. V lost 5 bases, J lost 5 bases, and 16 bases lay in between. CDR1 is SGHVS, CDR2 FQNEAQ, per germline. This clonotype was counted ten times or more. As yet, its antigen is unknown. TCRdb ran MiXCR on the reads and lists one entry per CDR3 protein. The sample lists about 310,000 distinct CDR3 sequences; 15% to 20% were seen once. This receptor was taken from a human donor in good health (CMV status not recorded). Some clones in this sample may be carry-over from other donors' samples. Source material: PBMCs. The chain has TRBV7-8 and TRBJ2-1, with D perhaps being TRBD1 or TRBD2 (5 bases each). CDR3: CASSTSQGFNNEQFF. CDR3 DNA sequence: TGTGCCAGCAGCACTAGTCAGGGTTTCAACAATGAGCAGTTCTTC.